What follows describes a single T cell receptor beta chain. These data come from a study of blood T cell repertoires in COVID-19. Across the study: COVID-19 samples collected from the United States, Italy and Spain covered acute and convalescent phases. Nucleic acid was either cDNA or gDNA, and it came from T cells, B-cell-depleted T cells, or PBMCs.

Authors' methods: How many nucleated cells were present was estimated from reference gene primer amplification. Sequenced by immunoSEQ multiplex PCR; TCRdb stores in-frame clones only, minus some. The V and J calls and clone size were taken over from that table, and D and trimming were inferred from the DNA. The data hold under 100,000 clones, with approximately 86% observed a single time. Germline CDR1 KGHSH, CDR2 LQKENI. Trimming cost V 3 bases and J 7 bases, with 10 bases left between them. The CDR3 spans 13 residues. The rearrangement joins TRBV18 to TRBJ2-1; tentative D call: TRBD2 (5 bases). This TCR was recovered from a woman between 65 and 79 years old with active or convalescent COVID-19. The specimen was peripheral blood. The CDR3 DNA reads TGTGCCAGCTCACCCCGGGGTTTTAATGAGCAGTTCTTC. Translation: CASSPRGFNEQFF.